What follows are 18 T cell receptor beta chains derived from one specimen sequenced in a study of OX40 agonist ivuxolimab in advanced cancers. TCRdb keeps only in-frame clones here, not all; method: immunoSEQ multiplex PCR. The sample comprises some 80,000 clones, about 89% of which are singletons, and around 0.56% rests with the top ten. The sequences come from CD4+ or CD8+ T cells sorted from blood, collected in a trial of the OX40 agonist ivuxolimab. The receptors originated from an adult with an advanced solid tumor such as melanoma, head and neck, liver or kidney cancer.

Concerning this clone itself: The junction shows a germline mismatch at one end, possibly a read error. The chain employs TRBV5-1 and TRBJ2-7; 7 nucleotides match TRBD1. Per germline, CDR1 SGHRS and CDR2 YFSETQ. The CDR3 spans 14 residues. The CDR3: CASSLTGQAYKQYF. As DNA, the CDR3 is TGCGCCAGCAGCTTGACCGGACAGGCCTACAAGCAGTACTTC.

CDR3 bases: TGTGCCAGCAGCATGGGACAGAGCTCCTACAATGAGCAGTTCTTC. Amino acids: CASSMGQSSYNEQFF. The chain links TRBV2 to TRBJ2-1; 7 positions match TRBD1. The germline V gene encodes CDR1 SNHLY and CDR2 FYNNEI. The V segment lost 6 bases and the J segment 0 bases; nucleotides outside the gene matches: 5. The CDR3 sequence is 15 residues long.

The DNA of the CDR3 is TGTGCCAGCAGCTTCCCACAGGGGAAGGATAATGAAAAACTGTTTTTT. Protein sequence: CASSFPQGKDNEKLFF. V and J are TRBV5-6 and TRBJ1-4, with TRBD1 matching over 7 bases. The CDR3 loop spans 16 amino acids. Germline-derived CDR1 and CDR2 are SGHDT and YYEEEE. J lost 4 bases, V lost 2 bases, and 8 bases had no gene match.

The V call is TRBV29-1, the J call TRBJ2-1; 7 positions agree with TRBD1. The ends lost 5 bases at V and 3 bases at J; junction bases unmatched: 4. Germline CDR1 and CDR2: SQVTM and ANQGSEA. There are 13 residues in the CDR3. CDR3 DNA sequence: TGCAGCGTTAGGGGACAGAGCTACAATGAGCAGTTCTTC. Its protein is CSVRGQSYNEQFF.

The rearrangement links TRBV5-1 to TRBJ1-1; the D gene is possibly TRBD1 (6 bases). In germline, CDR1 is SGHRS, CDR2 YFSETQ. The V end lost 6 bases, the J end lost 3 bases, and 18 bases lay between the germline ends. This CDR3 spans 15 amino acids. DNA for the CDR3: TGCGCCAGCAACCTACAGGGATATCTCCACACTGAAGCTTTCTTT. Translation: CASNLQGYLHTEAFF.

CDR3 sequence (DNA): TGTGCCAGCAGCTATATAGGGTCAGATACGCAGTATTTT. As protein: CASSYIGSDTQYF. The V and J genes are TRBV5-8 and TRBJ2-3; D gene unclear. V dropped 3 bases and J dropped 4 bases, with 9 bases sitting between them. CDR1 is SGHTS, CDR2 YDEGEE, per germline. The CDR3 is 13 residues long.

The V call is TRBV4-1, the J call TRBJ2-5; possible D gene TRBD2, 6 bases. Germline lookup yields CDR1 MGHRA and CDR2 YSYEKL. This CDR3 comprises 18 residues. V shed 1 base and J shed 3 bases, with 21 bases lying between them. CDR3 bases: TGCGCCAGCAGCCAAGCGGACGGGCTAGGGAGGACGAAAGAGACCCAGTACTTC. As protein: CASSQADGLGRTKETQYF.

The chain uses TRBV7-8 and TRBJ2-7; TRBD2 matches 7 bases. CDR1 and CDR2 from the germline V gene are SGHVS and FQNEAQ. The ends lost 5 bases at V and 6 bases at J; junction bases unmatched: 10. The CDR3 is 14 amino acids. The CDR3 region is CASSQTGLVGEQYF. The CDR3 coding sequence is TGTGCCAGCAGCCAAACCGGACTAGTAGGCGAGCAGTACTTC.

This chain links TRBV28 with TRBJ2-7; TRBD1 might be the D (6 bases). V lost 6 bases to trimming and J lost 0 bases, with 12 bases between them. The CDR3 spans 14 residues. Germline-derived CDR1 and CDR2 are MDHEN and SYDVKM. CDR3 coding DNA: TGTGCCAGCAGAAAAGGGGGAAACTCCTACGAGCAGTACTTC. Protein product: CASRKGGNSYEQYF.

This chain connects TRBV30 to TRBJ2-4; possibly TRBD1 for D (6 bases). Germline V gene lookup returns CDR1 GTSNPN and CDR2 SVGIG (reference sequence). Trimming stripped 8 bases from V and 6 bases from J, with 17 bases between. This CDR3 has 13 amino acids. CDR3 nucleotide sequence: TGTGCCCTGGAAATCGGGACAACAAACATTCAGTACTTC. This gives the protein CALEIGTTNIQYF.

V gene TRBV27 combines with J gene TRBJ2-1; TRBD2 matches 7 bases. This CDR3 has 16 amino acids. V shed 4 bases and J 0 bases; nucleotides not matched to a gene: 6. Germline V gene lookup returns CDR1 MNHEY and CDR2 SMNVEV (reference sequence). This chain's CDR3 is CASSSQAGPSYNEQFF. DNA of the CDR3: TGTGCCAGCAGTTCTCAAGCGGGGCCCTCCTACAATGAGCAGTTCTTC.

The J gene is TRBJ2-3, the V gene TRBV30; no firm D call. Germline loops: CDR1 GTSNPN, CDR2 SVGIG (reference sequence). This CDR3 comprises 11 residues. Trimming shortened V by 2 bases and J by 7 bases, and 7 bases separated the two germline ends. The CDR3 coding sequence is TGTGCCTGGAGTTTAGAACATACGCAGTATTTT. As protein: CAWSLEHTQYF.

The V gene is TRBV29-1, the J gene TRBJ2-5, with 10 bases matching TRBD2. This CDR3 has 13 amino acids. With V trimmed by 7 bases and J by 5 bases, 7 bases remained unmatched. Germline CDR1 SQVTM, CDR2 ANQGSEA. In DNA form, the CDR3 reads TGCAGCGACAAGCGGGGGGGTACTGAGACCCAGTACTTC. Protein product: CSDKRGGTETQYF.

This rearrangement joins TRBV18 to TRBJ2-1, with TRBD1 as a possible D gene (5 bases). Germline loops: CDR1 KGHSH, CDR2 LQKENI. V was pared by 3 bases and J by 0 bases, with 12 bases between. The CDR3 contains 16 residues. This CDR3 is CASSPQGTSSYNEQFF. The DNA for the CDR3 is TGTGCCAGCTCACCCCAGGGTACGAGCTCCTACAATGAGCAGTTCTTC.

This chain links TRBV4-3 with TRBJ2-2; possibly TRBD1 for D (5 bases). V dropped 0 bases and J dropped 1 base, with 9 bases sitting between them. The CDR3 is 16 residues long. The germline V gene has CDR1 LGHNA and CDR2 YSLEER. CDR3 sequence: CASSQEPQGNTGELFF. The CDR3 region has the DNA TGCGCCAGCAGCCAAGAGCCCCAGGGGAACACCGGGGAGCTGTTTTTT.

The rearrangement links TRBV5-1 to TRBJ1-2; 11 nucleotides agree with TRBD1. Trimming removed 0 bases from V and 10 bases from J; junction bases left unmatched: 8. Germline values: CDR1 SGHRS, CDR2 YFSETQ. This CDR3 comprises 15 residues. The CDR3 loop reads CASSLEGHGQGAYTF. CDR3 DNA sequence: TGCGCCAGCAGCTTGGAAGGGCATGGACAGGGGGCCTACACCTTC.

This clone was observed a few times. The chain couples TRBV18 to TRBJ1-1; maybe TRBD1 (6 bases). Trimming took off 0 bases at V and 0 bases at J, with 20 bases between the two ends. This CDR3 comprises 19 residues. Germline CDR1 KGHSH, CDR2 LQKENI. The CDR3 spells CASSPPRGTGGALNTEAFF. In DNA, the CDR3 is TGTGCCAGCTCACCACCGCGAGGTACGGGGGGCGCCTTGAACACTGAAGCTTTCTTT.

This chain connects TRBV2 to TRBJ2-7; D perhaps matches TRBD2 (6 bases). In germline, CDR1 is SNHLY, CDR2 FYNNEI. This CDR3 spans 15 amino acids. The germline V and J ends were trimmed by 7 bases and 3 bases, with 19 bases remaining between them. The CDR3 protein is CASKRAEGSIYEQYF. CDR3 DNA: TGTGCCAGCAAGAGGGCGGAGGGCTCGATCTACGAGCAGTACTTC.